The clone carrying this T cell receptor beta chain has just a few counts. These data come from a study of blood T cell repertoires in COVID-19. Study at large: PBMCs, B-cell-depleted T cells, or T cells provided the cDNA or gDNA that made up the material.

The authors' processing: Amplification with reference gene primers provided the estimates of nucleated cell counts. Some clones are missing from TCRdb's copy, which holds only in-frame ones; the method was immunoSEQ multiplex PCR. The DNA gave D and trimming, while V, J and clone size come from that table. Here the sample spans 250,000 to 350,000 clones, around 89% being singletons. Germline values: CDR1 SEHNR, CDR2 FQNEAQ (reference sequence). V gave up 3 bases and J gave up 2 bases, with 8 bases separating them. The CDR3 sequence is 14 residues long. The J gene is TRBJ1-5, the V gene TRBV7-9, with D unresolved. The sequence came from a man between 18 and 35 years old who had recovered from COVID-19. Sequenced material: peripheral blood. The CDR3 DNA reads TGTGCCAGCAGCTTGGTCTTAGGCAATCAGCCCCAGCATTTT. Translating gives CASSLVLGNQPQHF. The variable domain in full, with the rest retrieved from reference TRBV7-9 and TRBJ1-5, is DTGVSQNPRHKITKRGQNVTFRCDPISEHNRLYWYRQTLGQGPEFLTYFQNEAQLEKSRLLSDRFSAERPKGSFSTLEIQRTEQGDSAMYLCASSLVLGNQPQHFGDGTRLSIL.